One T cell receptor beta chain is described in this entry. Its antigen is still unknown. Qualities for individual bases were not recorded, and no much larger clone is one base off. Per the germline V gene (reference sequence), SEHNR is the CDR1 and FQNEAQ is the CDR2. The CDR3 starts with the cysteine, ends with the phenylalanine, and has 13 residues. Only CDR3 DNA remains: 39 bases, in frame from the first base. V is clipped by 5 bases and J by 7 bases, and the sequence between their germline boundaries is 11 bases long. The sample comes from a study of cytotoxic CD8 clonotypes in ibrutinib-treated CLL (dated by TCRdb to about 2021). Study-wide context: The cohort was composed of about 10 relapsed/refractory and roughly 16 treatment-naive patients; IGHV unmutated status was identified in roughly 17 patients. Samples at response were collected after a median of roughly twelve months of treatment, with a range of about 6 to 36 months. On average, each sample had roughly 260,000 productive templates and 100,000 or so productive rearrangements. Longitudinal samples were obtainable from about 30% of the roughly 90 participants in the trial. Cryopreserved peripheral blood mononuclear cells were obtained prior to treatment, at the time of response, and at either disease progression or sustained remission. Partial responses were observed in about 25 patients and complete responses in 2; after a median follow-up of 68 months, remission was maintained in around 14 patients and progression was observed in roughly 12. Every remission and progressive disease sample was obtained while ibrutinib was still being received by the patients. The research as a whole found: Lymph node repertoires were not examined, and the timing of sampling was not matched between patients in sustained remission and those whose disease progressed. At ibrutinib response clonality went up, during sustained remission it held steady, and at progression it dropped back toward baseline. Public clonotypes were rare and either shrank or stayed stable during treatment, and the rise in clonality at ibrutinib response reflected expansion of private clonotypes. At baseline, clonality was higher than in age-matched healthy donors and showed a strong correlation with circulating CD8+ T-cell counts.

This specimen's time point label, per the study, means: roughly 23 months on ibrutinib. For TCR beta library preparation, roughly 2.2 micrograms of genomic DNA was extracted from cryopreserved PBMCs. Longitudinal blood samples from CLL patients on ibrutinib monotherapy were analyzed using high-throughput TCR beta sequencing. The patients were enrolled in a single-center, open-label phase 2 trial of ibrutinib monotherapy. The goal of deep resolution MiSeq sequencing was a depth between 1 in 1 million and 1 in 200,000 T cells, and coverage averaged 10x per clonotype. The immunoSEQ hsTCRB Kit was used to generate TCR beta libraries. Per the source publication's procedure: ImmunoSEQ Data Assistant and ImmunoSEQ Analyzer were used for data analysis, and V, D and J genes were assigned according to IMGT definitions. Clonality was computed as one minus normalized Shannon entropy of productive rearrangement frequencies, ranging from 0 to 1. Only overrepresented clonotypes making up at least 0.05% of the repertoire of each patient were included in the public clonotype analysis. More than ten age-matched healthy donor repertoires from immuneACCESS were used as controls for clonality. TCRdb retrieved this table from immuneACCESS and kept in-frame rearrangements only. Not all clones are present; in checked studies, unresolved V genes account for under half, and no reason is known for the remainder. V, J and clone size reflect that table, while D and trimming were determined from the DNA. The table for this sample lists 100,000 to 150,000 clones; approximately 85% of them were counted only once. Jointly, the top ten make up approximately 2% of the sample.

This specimen was PBMCs, taken after 24 months of ibrutinib treatment. The V and J segments used are TRBV7-9 and TRBJ1-4, with TRBD1 as a weak D call on 5 bases. This clonotype was sampled from a human donor with chronic lymphocytic leukemia. This receptor carries the CDR3 CASSPGTGEKLFF. The DNA reads TGTGCCAGCAGCCCAGGGACGGGTGAAAAACTGTTTTTT.